The 8 T cell receptor beta chains in this list originate from one sample, sequenced in a study of blood T cell repertoires in COVID-19 (dated by TCRdb to the early 2020s). The library was generated by the immunoSEQ multiplex PCR assay. This is the immuneACCESS table as TCRdb keeps it, with only in-frame sequences that have V and J called. A part of the clones is gone; compared with another copy, unresolved V genes explain less than half, and the rest is unexplained. The sample table lists 310,000 or so clones, more than 75% of them with a count of one. The ten top clones hold over 1% of the sample. Sequenced sample: peripheral blood. These receptors came from a man in his sixties or seventies with acute or convalescent COVID-19.

The sample holds one count of this clone. The chain couples TRBV28 to TRBJ1-5; a weak D match, TRBD1 (5 bases). CDR1 MDHEN and CDR2 SYDVKM come from the germline V gene. The CDR3 has 14 amino acids. Trimming left V 6 bases short and J 1 base short, with 10 bases between. The CDR3, as DNA: TGTGCCAGCAGGCGCCGGACAAGCAATCAGCCCCAGCATTTT. It translates to CASRRRTSNQPQHF.

V is TRBV6-2 or TRBV6-3 and J is TRBJ2-1; 10 positions match TRBD2. The germline V gene has CDR1 MNHEY and CDR2 SVGEGT. The CDR3 runs to 16 residues. The V segment lost 6 bases and the J segment 9 bases; nucleotides outside the gene matches: 14. CDR3 region: CASSRPAGGVTGEQFF. DNA for the CDR3: TGTGCCAGCAGCCGGCCAGCGGGAGGGGTTACGGGTGAGCAGTTCTTC.

Only a few counts were recorded for this clone. This chain joins TRBV9 and TRBJ2-1; tentatively, D is TRBD1 (5 bases). Per the germline V gene, CDR1 is SGDLS and CDR2 is YYNGEE. Trimming cost V 4 bases and J 8 bases, with 19 bases left between them. CDR3 size: 15 residues. The CDR3 sequence: CASSTRTSTGDEQFF. CDR3 DNA: TGTGCCAGCAGCACAAGGACAAGCACCGGCGATGAGCAGTTCTTC.

The chain has TRBV2 and TRBJ1-1; D may be TRBD1 (6 bases). The CDR3 covers 13 residues. Trimming left V 7 bases short and J 3 bases short, with 12 bases between. Looked up from germline, CDR1 is SNHLY and CDR2 is FYNNEI. CDR3 DNA: TGTGCCAGCACCCCCCCAGGGGACACTGAAGCTTTCTTT. Translated: CASTPPGDTEAFF.

The chain links TRBV6-6 to TRBJ1-1; unclear D gene. The CDR3 has 14 amino acids. Trimming removed 2 bases at V and 3 bases at J, with 10 bases between. CDR1 is MNHNY, CDR2 SVGAGI, per germline (reference sequence). The CDR3 is CASSYRGRDTEAFF. CDR3 sequence (DNA): TGTGCCAGCAGTTACCGAGGGAGGGACACTGAAGCTTTCTTT.

The rearrangement links TRBV6-5 to TRBJ1-1, with D perhaps TRBD1 (6 bases). V was pared by 8 bases and J by 5 bases, with 15 bases between. The CDR3 is 13 amino acids. Looked up from germline, CDR1 is MNHEY and CDR2 is SVGAGI. CDR3 residues: CASAASGATEAFF. As DNA, the CDR3 is TGTGCCAGCGCTGCGTCAGGGGCAACTGAAGCTTTCTTT.

This clone showed up just once. The rearrangement uses TRBV4-2 and TRBJ2-1; TRBD2 matches at 10 bases. J was trimmed by 4 bases and V by 1 base; bases with no gene match: 7. CDR1 is LGHNA and CDR2 is YNFKEQ in the germline V gene. The CDR3 has 17 residues. The CDR3 nucleotides read TGTGCCAGCAGCCAAGTAGGTACAGCGGGGGGGTACAATGAGCAGTTCTTC. It yields the protein CASSQVGTAGGYNEQFF.

The chain joins TRBV9 to TRBJ1-6; the D is unclear. Germline CDR1 SGDLS, CDR2 YYNGEE. Trimming left V 0 bases short and J 5 bases short, with 12 bases between. The CDR3 is 16 amino acids. CDR3 amino acids: CASSVASRLDNSPLHF. The CDR3 nucleotides are TGTGCCAGCAGCGTAGCGTCGCGGTTGGATAATTCACCCCTCCACTTT.